The rows below give T cell receptor beta chains drawn from one sample of a study of EBV T-cell therapy then PD-1 blockade in nasopharyngeal carcinoma. For these receptors, no antigen is known. TCRdb keeps only in-frame clones here, not all; method: immunoSEQ multiplex PCR. The repertoire has around 19,000 clones, around 84% of them found once; the top ten carry roughly a third. The material was CD8+ T cells from blood, obtained at roughly day 290 from a patient whose treatment included autologous EBV-specific T cells and nivolumab. These receptors were obtained from a man aged 40-49 years with nasopharyngeal carcinoma. Each CDR3 is given with its conserved first and last residue. The order of the fields is V gene, J gene, clone size, D gene, CDR3 DNA, CDR3 protein. The D gene is left open where the match is weak. Expanded clones are given a class, and other clones once, few, many or no size at all.

TRBV9,TRBJ2-5,once,.,TGTGCCAGCAGCGCTTATTCCGGGATCCGAGAGACCCAGTACTTC,CASSAYSGIRETQYF
TRBV6-4,TRBJ2-1,.,TRBD2,TGTGCCAGCAGTGAAGATGCTAGCGGTGGGGGGAATGAGCAGTTCTTC,CASSEDASGGGNEQFF
TRBV14,TRBJ2-1,.,TRBD1,TGTGCCAGCAGCCAAGGGGCAGGGGGCGCTGAGCAGTTCTTC,CASSQGAGGAEQFF
TRBV6-2/TRBV6-3,TRBJ2-7,.,.,TGTGCCAGCAGCACACAGGGAAACGAGCAGTACTTC,CASSTQGNEQYF
TRBV9,TRBJ2-7,.,TRBD1,TGTGCCAGCAGCGTAGGGGACAGGGGGCTCTCCTACGAGCAGTACTTC,CASSVGDRGLSYEQYF
TRBV5-6,TRBJ2-3,.,TRBD2,TGTGCCAGCAGCTTGGTAAGCGGGGGGGCCGCAGATACGCAGTATTTT,CASSLVSGGAADTQYF
TRBV19,TRBJ2-2,.,.,TGTGCCAGTAGCTTGGGGGCTGGAGGGGAGCTGTTTTTT,CASSLGAGGELFF
TRBV9,TRBJ2-1,.,TRBD2,TGTGCCAGCAGCCTAGGGCGGGGGGATTTCTACAATGAGCAGTTCTTC,CASSLGRGDFYNEQFF
TRBV12-3/TRBV12-4,TRBJ1-1,.,.,TGTGCCAACACTCTTGGGAACACTGAAGCTTTCTTT,CANTLGNTEAFF
TRBV6-5,TRBJ2-5,.,TRBD1,TGTGCCAGCAACCCCGACAGGGAAGAGACCCAGTACTTC,CASNPDREETQYF
TRBV15,TRBJ1-1,.,TRBD1,TGTGCCACCAGCAGAACCCCACCGGCAGGGGGAGGAACTGAAGCTTTCTTT,CATSRTPPAGGGTEAFF
TRBV2,TRBJ2-7,.,.,TGTGCCAGCAGTGAAGCGCTGGAGGGGGCAACCTACGAGCAGTACTTC,CASSEALEGATYEQYF
TRBV6-2/TRBV6-3,TRBJ2-7,.,.,TGTGCCAGCAGTTACTCGTCTGAATCCTACGAGCAGTACTTC,CASSYSSESYEQYF
TRBV4-3,TRBJ1-3,.,.,TGCGCCAGCAGCCAGGCCTTCGCGTACAAGGACCCTGGAAACACCATATATTTT,CASSQAFAYKDPGNTIYF
TRBV18,TRBJ1-1,.,.,TGTGCCAGCTCACCGAAGGGGCGGACGCCCTTGAACACTGAAGCTTTCTTT,CASSPKGRTPLNTEAFF
TRBV9,TRBJ2-3,.,TRBD2,TGTGCCAGCAGCGTCTTGAGCGGGGGCCCCACAGATACGCAGTATTTT,CASSVLSGGPTDTQYF
TRBV7-8,TRBJ2-6,.,.,TGTGCCAGCAGCTTACCCGGGCCCCGGAGTGGGGCCAACGTCCTGACTTTC,CASSLPGPRSGANVLTF
TRBV12-3/TRBV12-4,TRBJ1-1,.,.,TGTGCCAGCAGTTTTTCCGGGGAAGCTTTCTTT,CASSFSGEAFF
TRBV15,TRBJ2-3,few,.,TGTGCCACCAGCAGAGAAGCTGGGGGCACAGATACGCAGTATTTT,CATSREAGGTDTQYF
TRBV9,TRBJ2-1,.,.,TGTGCCAGCAGCGCCCGGACACGGGGCGATGAGCAGTTCTTC,CASSARTRGDEQFF
TRBV7-2,TRBJ1-1,.,TRBD1,TGTGCCAGCAGCTTACCGGGACAGAAAAACACTGAAGCTTTCTTT,CASSLPGQKNTEAFF
TRBV9,TRBJ1-3,.,.,TGTGCCAGTAGGGGGGATACTGGAAACACCATATATTTT,CASRGDTGNTIYF
TRBV7-6,TRBJ2-7,few,TRBD1,TGTGCCAGCAGCTACCAGACAGGGGAAATTACCGAGCAGTACTTC,CASSYQTGEITEQYF
TRBV6-2/TRBV6-3,TRBJ2-7,.,TRBD1,TGTGCCAGCAGTTACGGGACAGACTCCTACGAGCAGTACTTC,CASSYGTDSYEQYF
TRBV9,TRBJ1-2,.,.,TGTGCCAGCAGCCGGGGCTCTAACTATGGCTACACCTTC,CASSRGSNYGYTF
TRBV7-9,TRBJ1-5,.,.,TGTGCCAGCAGCTTCGGCAGTAATCAGCCCCAGCATTTT,CASSFGSNQPQHF
TRBV6-2/TRBV6-3,TRBJ1-1,.,.,TGTGCCAGCAGTTACGCAGCGAACACTGAAGCTTTCTTT,CASSYAANTEAFF
TRBV2,TRBJ2-7,.,.,TGTGCCAGCGGCAACCTCGGGCAGTACTTC,CASGNLGQYF
TRBV18,TRBJ2-2,.,TRBD2,TGTGCCAGCTCACCGTCTGGACTAGCGGGGGGGCCCACCGCCTCCGGGGAGCTGTTTTTT,CASSPSGLAGGPTASGELFF
TRBV9,TRBJ2-6,.,.,TGTGCCAGCAGCGTTAGGGTTGGGGCCAACGTCCTGACTTTC,CASSVRVGANVLTF
TRBV30,TRBJ2-7,.,.,TGTGCCTGGAGATCCGGCTCCTACGAGCAGTACTTC,CAWRSGSYEQYF
TRBV9,TRBJ2-2,.,.,TGTGCCAGCAGCGTAGGGGGCACCGGGGAGCTGTTTTTT,CASSVGGTGELFF
TRBV5-1,TRBJ2-7,once,TRBD2,TGCGCCAGCAGCTTGGCGGGGGGGCCTAGCTACGAGCAGTACTTC,CASSLAGGPSYEQYF
TRBV7-2,TRBJ2-3,.,.,TGTGCCAGCAGCTTAGGTAATGGGGGGGCCGTCGAAGTGGATACGCAGTATTTT,CASSLGNGGAVEVDTQYF
TRBV6-4,TRBJ2-3,.,TRBD2,TGTGCCAGCAGTGCGGGGGGGGAAGATACGCAGTATTTT,CASSAGGEDTQYF
TRBV9,TRBJ2-7,.,TRBD1,TGTGCCAGCAGCGTGGGGACAGGGGCCTACGAGCAGTACTTC,CASSVGTGAYEQYF
TRBV27,TRBJ2-3,.,.,TGTGCCAGCAGAGAGTTCACATTTACAGATACGCAGTATTTT,CASREFTFTDTQYF
TRBV6-2/TRBV6-3,TRBJ2-1,.,TRBD2,TGTGCCAGCAGTTTCGGACTAGCGGGGCGCAATGAGCAGTTCTTC,CASSFGLAGRNEQFF
TRBV7-6,TRBJ2-3,.,.,TGTGCCAGCAGCTTTACTCGCGCGGGCACAGATACGCAGTATTTT,CASSFTRAGTDTQYF
TRBV6-2/TRBV6-3,TRBJ2-3,.,.,TGTGCCAGCAGTTCGCCTCGTTCGGGAGATACGCAGTATTTT,CASSSPRSGDTQYF
TRBV6-2/TRBV6-3,TRBJ1-5,.,.,TGTGCCAGCAGTTACGGGGAAAACATTCAGCCCCAGCATTTT,CASSYGENIQPQHF
TRBV9,TRBJ1-5,.,.,TGTGCCAGCAGCGTAGAAGGTTCCAATCAGCCCCAGCATTTT,CASSVEGSNQPQHF